In its sample, the clone carrying this TCR beta chain was seen once. This sample was included in a study of Graves' ophthalmopathy and Graves' hyperthyroidism. Amplification of the TCR beta CDR3 regions used RNA transcripts (as template). An opening RT-PCR round employed HTBI primers and preceded a second-round multiplex PCR. TCRdb analysed the multiplex PCR reads with MiXCR anew, one entry per CDR3 protein. The sample includes about 340,000 distinct CDR3 sequences, under 20% seen only once; the top ten take approximately 13%. V was clipped by 9 bases and J by 7 bases, with 20 bases between them. The CDR3 is 14 residues long. Germline CDR1 reads KGHDR; CDR2 reads SFDVKD.

The TCR was taken from an adult man with Graves' ophthalmopathy. Sample: peripheral blood. The J gene is TRBJ2-5, the V gene TRBV24-1, with D unresolved. The CDR3 nucleotides are TGTGCCACCGCTTCCGGTAGCCAACTCAGGACCCAGTACTTC. The encoded protein is CATASGSQLRTQYF.